These T cell receptor beta chains were read from a single sample in a study of CD8 T cells in ankylosing spondylitis. Via MiXCR, TCRdb re-called the 5' RACE reads, giving one row per CDR3 protein. The sample holds about 300,000 distinct CDR3 sequences; around 20% are singletons and the top ten take under 4%. Sample: blood, either unsorted or a sorted T cell fraction (not recorded which). Receptor source: a female donor with ankylosing spondylitis or in good health (not recorded which). Both conserved end residues are part of each CDR3. A D gene is named only where the DNA matches it firmly. Rows give clone size only sometimes, using once, few, many, or a class for an expanded clone.

d_call	clone_size	j_call	v_call	cdr3_nt	cdr3_aa
NA	few	TRBJ2-1	TRBV10-3	TGTGCCATCAGTGAGACGGAGGGCTACAATGAGCAGTTCTTC	CAISETEGYNEQFF
TRBD1	NA	TRBJ1-1	TRBV6-1	TGTGCCAGCAGGATACGACAGGGGTCGAACACTGAAGCTTTCTTT	CASRIRQGSNTEAFF
NA	few	TRBJ2-3	TRBV7-2	TGTGCCAGCATCAAGGGGGGATCTGCAGATACGCAGTATTTT	CASIKGGSADTQYF
NA	few	TRBJ1-1	TRBV7-6	TGTGCCAGCAGCTTCGGAGGTGCGGGGTCGGACACTGAAGCTTTCTTT	CASSFGGAGSDTEAFF
NA	NA	TRBJ1-4	TRBV9	TGTGCCAGCAGCGTACTACAGGGATCTAATGAAAAACTGTTTTTT	CASSVLQGSNEKLFF
TRBD2	NA	TRBJ2-2	TRBV12-3/TRBV12-4	TGTGCCAGCAGTTTGGTTCAGCGGGAGAGTGTCGGGGAGCTGTTTTTT	CASSLVQRESVGELFF
NA	NA	TRBJ2-3	TRBV7-2	TGCGCCAGCAGCTTGGATCCGGGGGGCACAGATACGCAGTATTTT	CASSLDPGGTDTQYF
TRBD2	NA	TRBJ2-1	TRBV4-3	TGCGCCAGCAGCCCTCTAGCGGGAGTGTCCTACAATGAGCAGTTCTTC	CASSPLAGVSYNEQFF
NA	few	TRBJ2-2	TRBV7-9	TGTGCCAGCAGCCCAAGACCCACCGGGGAGCTGTTTTTT	CASSPRPTGELFF
NA	few	TRBJ2-1	TRBV25-1	TGTGCCAGCAGTGCCCCAACCAGGGTTTTATCCTACAATGAGCAGTTCTTC	CASSAPTRVLSYNEQFF
NA	many	TRBJ1-2	TRBV20-1	TGCAGTGCTAGAGATCGTGGTGACAGGAAGGGAGGCTACACCTTC	CSARDRGDRKGGYTF
NA	NA	TRBJ2-2	TRBV18	TGTGCCAGCTCACCAGGATCCGGGGAGCTGTTTTTT	CASSPGSGELFF
NA	NA	TRBJ2-2	TRBV6-1	TGTGCCAGCGGTCGAGGGGCGAGGATAGGCGGGGAGCTGTTTTTT	CASGRGARIGGELFF
TRBD2	few	TRBJ2-5	TRBV12-5	TGTGCTAGTGGTTTGGTGACGGGGGGGAGGGAGACCCAGTACTTC	CASGLVTGGRETQYF
TRBD1	many	TRBJ2-5	TRBV20-1	TGCAGTGCTAGAGATTGGCGGACAGGGGAGACCCAGTACTTC	CSARDWRTGETQYF
NA	few	TRBJ2-3	TRBV6-4	TGTGCCAGCAGTGAAGCGGGCCGCACAGATACGCAGTATTTT	CASSEAGRTDTQYF
TRBD2	many	TRBJ2-7	TRBV29-1	TGCAGCGTCAGCGGACACGGCGGGGGAGAGCAGTACTTC	CSVSGHGGGEQYF
TRBD2	few	TRBJ2-3	TRBV20-1	TGCAGTGCTAGAGATGAGGCTAGCGGGACAGATACGCAGTATTTT	CSARDEASGTDTQYF
NA	NA	TRBJ1-6	TRBV28	TGTGCCAGCAGTCGCACGAATTCACCCCTCCACTTT	CASSRTNSPLHF
TRBD2	NA	TRBJ2-3	TRBV4-3	TGCGCCAGCAGCCAAGATCTAGGGACTAGCGGGATCTCCTCCACAGATACGCAGTATTTT	CASSQDLGTSGISSTDTQYF
TRBD2	NA	TRBJ2-7	TRBV7-2	TGTGCCAGCAGCTTTGGACTCCTAGCGGGTTTCTACGAGCAGTACTTC	CASSFGLLAGFYEQYF
TRBD1	NA	TRBJ2-3	TRBV5-1	TGCGCCAGCAGCTACGGACAGGCCGCTAGCACAGATACGCAGTATTTT	CASSYGQAASTDTQYF
NA	NA	TRBJ2-1	TRBV27	TGTGCCAGCAGAAAAAGAGGGATTTACAATGAGCAGTTCTTC	CASRKRGIYNEQFF
NA	few	TRBJ1-1	TRBV12-5	TGTGCTAGTGGTTTGGTAACTAGCGGAAGTGGAACTGAAGCTTTCTTT	CASGLVTSGSGTEAFF
NA	few	TRBJ2-7	TRBV7-6	TGTGCCAGCAGCTCGTTTGGGGTACTGTACTTC	CASSSFGVLYF
TRBD1	many	TRBJ2-7	TRBV20-1	TGCAGTGCTAGCGGTTCCCCAGGGGGCAAGTACGAGCAGTACTTC	CSASGSPGGKYEQYF
TRBD1	many	TRBJ1-5	TRBV12-3/TRBV12-4	TGTGCCAGCAGTTTAAGGGACAGGGGGTTTCAGCCCCAGCATTTT	CASSLRDRGFQPQHF
NA	NA	TRBJ2-3	TRBV10-3	TGTGCCATCAATGGCGGCACAGATACGCAGTATTTT	CAINGGTDTQYF
NA	few	TRBJ1-2	TRBV6-5	TGTGCCAGCAGTTACGGGGGGTTGTCCACCTTC	CASSYGGLSTF
NA	NA	TRBJ1-5	TRBV20-1	TGCAGTGCCACGCCGGGGGTTCAGCCCCAGCATTTT	CSATPGVQPQHF
TRBD1	NA	TRBJ1-4	TRBV4-2	TGTGCCAGCAGCCAAGCTGCCAGTAGGGACAGTTCTCGTGAAAAACTGTTTTTT	CASSQAASRDSSREKLFF
TRBD2	NA	TRBJ2-2	TRBV20-1	TGCAGTGCCCCCGCGGGAGTATATGGCGGGGAGCTGTTTTTT	CSAPAGVYGGELFF
TRBD1	few	TRBJ2-3	TRBV5-4	TGTGCCAGCAAGATCGGGACAGGGACAGATACGCAGTATTTT	CASKIGTGTDTQYF
TRBD1	NA	TRBJ2-1	TRBV5-1	TGCGCCAGCAGCTTGACAGGGGGCGGGGATGAGCAGTTCTTC	CASSLTGGGDEQFF